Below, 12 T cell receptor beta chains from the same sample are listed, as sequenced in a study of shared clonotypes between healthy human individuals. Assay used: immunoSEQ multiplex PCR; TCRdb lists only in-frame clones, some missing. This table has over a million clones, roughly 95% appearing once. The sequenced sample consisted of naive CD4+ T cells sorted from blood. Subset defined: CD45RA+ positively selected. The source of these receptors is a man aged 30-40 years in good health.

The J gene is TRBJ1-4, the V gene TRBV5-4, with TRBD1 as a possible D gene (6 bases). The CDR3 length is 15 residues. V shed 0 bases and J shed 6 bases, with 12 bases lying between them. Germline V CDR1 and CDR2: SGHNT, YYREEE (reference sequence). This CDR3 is CASSLEQGNYEKLFF. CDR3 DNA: TGTGCCAGCAGCTTGGAACAGGGAAACTATGAAAAACTGTTTTTT.

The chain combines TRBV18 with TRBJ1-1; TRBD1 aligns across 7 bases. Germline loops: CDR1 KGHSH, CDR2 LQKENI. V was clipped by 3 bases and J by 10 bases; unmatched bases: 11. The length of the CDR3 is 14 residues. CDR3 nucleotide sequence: TGTGCCAGCTCACCCGGGACAGACTACATCGGAGCTTTCTTT. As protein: CASSPGTDYIGAFF. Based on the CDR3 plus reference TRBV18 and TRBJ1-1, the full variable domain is NAGVMQNPRHLVRRRGQEARLRCSPMKGHSHVYWYRQLPEEGLKFMVYLQKENIIDESGMPKERFSAEFPKEGPSILRIQQVVRGDSAAYFCASSPGTDYIGAFFGQGTRLTVV.

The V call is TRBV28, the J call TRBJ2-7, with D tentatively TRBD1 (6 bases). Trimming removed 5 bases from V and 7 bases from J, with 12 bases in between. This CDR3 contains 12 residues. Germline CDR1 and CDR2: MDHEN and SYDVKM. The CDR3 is CASSGGQLEQYF. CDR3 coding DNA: TGTGCCAGCAGTGGAGGACAGTTGGAGCAGTACTTC.

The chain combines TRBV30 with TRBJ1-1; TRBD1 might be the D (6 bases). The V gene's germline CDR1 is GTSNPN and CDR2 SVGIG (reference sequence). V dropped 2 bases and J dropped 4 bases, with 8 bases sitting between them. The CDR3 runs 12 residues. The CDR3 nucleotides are TGTGCCTGGAGTAGGGGGAGCACTGAAGCTTTCTTT. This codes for CAWSRGSTEAFF.

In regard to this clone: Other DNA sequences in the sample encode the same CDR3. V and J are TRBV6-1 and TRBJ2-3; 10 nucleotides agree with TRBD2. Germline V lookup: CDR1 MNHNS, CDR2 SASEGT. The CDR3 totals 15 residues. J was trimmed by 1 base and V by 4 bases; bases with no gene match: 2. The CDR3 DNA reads TGTGCCAGCAGTGCTCTAGCGGGAGGCACAGATACGCAGTATTTT. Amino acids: CASSALAGGTDTQYF.

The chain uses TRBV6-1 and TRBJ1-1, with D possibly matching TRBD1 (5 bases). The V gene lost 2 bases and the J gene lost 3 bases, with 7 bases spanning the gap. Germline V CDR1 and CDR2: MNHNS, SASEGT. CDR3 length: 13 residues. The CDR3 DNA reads TGTGCCAGCAGTGAAAGGGGCGACACTGAAGCTTTCTTT. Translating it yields CASSERGDTEAFF.

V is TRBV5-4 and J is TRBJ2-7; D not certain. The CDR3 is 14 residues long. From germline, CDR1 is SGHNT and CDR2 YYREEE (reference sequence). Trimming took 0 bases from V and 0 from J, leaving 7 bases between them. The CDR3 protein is CASSLDSLSYEQYF. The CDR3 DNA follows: TGTGCCAGCAGCTTGGATTCCCTCTCCTACGAGCAGTACTTC.

The CDR3 region is CASSLARVPGEQYF. The DNA for the CDR3 is TGTGCCAGCAGCTTGGCTCGAGTGCCGGGAGAGCAGTACTTC. The chain has TRBV5-8 and TRBJ2-7, with a weak D call TRBD2 (5 bases). From germline, CDR1 is SGHTS and CDR2 YDEGEE. CDR3 length equals 14 residues. Trimming removed 0 bases from V and 7 bases from J, with 14 bases in between.

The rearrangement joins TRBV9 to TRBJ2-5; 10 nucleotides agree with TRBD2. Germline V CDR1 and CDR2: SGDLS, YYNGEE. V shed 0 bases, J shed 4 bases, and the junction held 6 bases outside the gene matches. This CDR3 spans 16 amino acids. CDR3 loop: CASSVAAGGGGETQYF. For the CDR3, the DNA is TGTGCCAGCAGCGTAGCAGCGGGAGGGGGAGGAGAGACCCAGTACTTC.

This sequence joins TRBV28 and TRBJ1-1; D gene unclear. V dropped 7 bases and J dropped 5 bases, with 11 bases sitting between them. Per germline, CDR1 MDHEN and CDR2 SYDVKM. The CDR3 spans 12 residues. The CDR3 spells CASITQTTEAFF. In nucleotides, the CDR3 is TGTGCCAGCATTACGCAAACTACTGAAGCTTTCTTT.

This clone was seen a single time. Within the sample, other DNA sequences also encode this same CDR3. The CDR3: CASSQEGRGNYGYTF. The CDR3 nucleotides read TGCGCCAGCAGCCAAGAGGGGCGGGGCAACTATGGCTACACCTTC. This chain uses TRBV4-3 with TRBJ1-2; D may be TRBD1 (5 bases). CDR1 is LGHNA, CDR2 YSLEER, per germline. The V end lost 0 bases, the J end lost 2 bases, and 10 bases lay between the germline ends. This CDR3 has 15 amino acids.

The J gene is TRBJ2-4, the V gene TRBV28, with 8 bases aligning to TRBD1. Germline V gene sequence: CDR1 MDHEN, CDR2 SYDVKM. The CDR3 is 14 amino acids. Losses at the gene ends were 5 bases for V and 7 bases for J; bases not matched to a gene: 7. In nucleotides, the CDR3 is TGTGCCAGCAGTAGGACAGGGTTGGCGAACATTCAGTACTTC. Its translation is CASSRTGLANIQYF.